This TCR beta chain originates from a study of spatial heterogeneity in lung cancer. Background on the study: Alpha-chain sequences were consistently detected in smaller numbers than beta-chain sequences.

In this sample, this clonotype turned up many times. Time point: blood at routine non-recurrence follow-up after resection. Sequencing was performed on whole RNA extracted from tumor and nontumor lung tissue, or from frozen PBMC, and the material was left unsorted. All TCR cDNA molecules were individually tagged with a unique molecular identifier. In TCRdb, the 5' RACE reads were re-called with MiXCR into one record per CDR3 protein. The sample includes more than 25,000 distinct CDR3 sequences, roughly 6% of them seen just once. CDR3 size: 14 residues. Per the germline V gene, CDR1 is SGHTA and CDR2 is FQGNSA. Trimming shortened V by 8 bases and J by 8 bases, and 20 bases separated the two germline ends.

The source of this sequence is a male donor with early-stage non-small cell lung cancer. The chain is built from TRBV7-2 and TRBJ2-3, with D maybe TRBD2 (6 bases). The sample here was PBMCs, taken at follow-up. CDR3 in DNA: TGTGCCAGCTCTTCCGGGGGTGCGAGGCCTACGCAGTATTTT. Its protein product is CASSSGGARPTQYF.